Listed below are T cell receptor beta chains from one sample, sequenced in a study of T cell repertoires in cytomegalovirus infection. These TCRs' antigens remain unknown. TCRdb redid the calling of the reads with MiXCR, one entry per CDR3 protein. This sample has approximately 730,000 distinct CDR3 sequences; just under 30% occur once, and the top ten carry about an eighth. The source was cultured CD8+ T cells from PBMCs, collected from culture after CMV antigen stimulation. Receptors originate from a human donor in good health (CMV status not recorded). Some clones in this sample may be carry-over from other donors' samples. The CDR3 runs from the conserved cysteine through the conserved F or W.

v_gene: TRBV14
j_gene: TRBJ1-1
CDR3aa: CASSPFDRGWTEAFF

v_gene: TRBV20-1
j_gene: TRBJ2-2
CDR3aa: CSARDHRNTGELFF

v_gene: TRBV12-3/TRBV12-4
j_gene: TRBJ2-7
CDR3aa: CASSFADEQYF

v_gene: TRBV7-6
j_gene: TRBJ2-7
CDR3aa: CASSFGSGETYEQYF

v_gene: TRBV13
j_gene: TRBJ1-6
CDR3aa: CASSLGGGHSPLHF

v_gene: TRBV2
j_gene: TRBJ1-1
CDR3aa: CASTGGLKAFF

v_gene: TRBV12-3/TRBV12-4
j_gene: TRBJ2-7
CDR3aa: CASGGQGPSYEQYF

v_gene: TRBV12-3/TRBV12-4
j_gene: TRBJ2-1
CDR3aa: CASSFKGAPYNEQFF

v_gene: TRBV27
j_gene: TRBJ1-5
CDR3aa: CASSLSYTSNQPQHF

v_gene: TRBV7-8
j_gene: TRBJ1-1
CDR3aa: CASSRDRGHTEAFF

v_gene: TRBV7-2
j_gene: TRBJ2-5
CDR3aa: CASRSLTGTGGETQYF

v_gene: TRBV6-2/TRBV6-3
j_gene: TRBJ2-3
CDR3aa: CAVDGTDTQYF

v_gene: TRBV7-6
j_gene: TRBJ2-1
CDR3aa: CASSLGQGVVNEQFF

v_gene: TRBV10-3
j_gene: TRBJ1-2
CDR3aa: CAISSGQGGYTF